This T cell receptor beta chain was identified during a study of T-cell memory formation after mild COVID-19. Study at large: TCR clusters mostly belonged to single donors.

The table lists this clonotype with many counts. The antigen is not known. V was pared by 8 bases and J by 3 bases, with 5 bases of the junction left unmatched. Germline values: CDR1 SGHTA, CDR2 FQGNSA. The CDR3 has 14 amino acids. General study findings and limits: Pre-infection memory harbored some responding clones, suggesting cross-reactive memory joined. Clones that contracted from day 15 to 85 were balanced CD4/CD8, while later expanders leaned CD4+.

Using constant-segment primers, 5'RACE produced TCR alpha and TCR beta cDNA libraries carrying sample barcodes and UMIs. Via MiXCR, TCRdb re-called the 5' RACE reads, giving one row per CDR3 protein. This sample has over 120,000 distinct CDR3 sequences, with approximately 21% found just once. The rearrangement uses TRBV7-2 and TRBJ2-2; the match to TRBD2 covers 8 bases. The sequenced sample was PBMCs or a T cell subset sorted from them (not recorded which). The clonotype originates from an adult woman who had mild COVID-19 (a few samples of this study predate the infection). Cell type and time point are not known. The CDR3 sequence is CASQREFDTGELFF. The CDR3 coding sequence is TGTGCCAGCCAGCGGGAGTTCGACACCGGGGAGCTGTTTTTT.